This T cell receptor (beta chain) was identified during a study of T cells after yellow fever vaccination. Germline loops: CDR1 GTSNPN, CDR2 SVGIG (reference sequence). The V and J ends lost 5 bases and 7 bases respectively, with 20 bases between them. The CDR3 length is 14 residues. This clonotype was found a few times. What it binds is not known. 5'RACE template switching added a universal primer site and UMIs to TCR cDNA. TCRdb reanalysed the 5' RACE reads using MiXCR and keeps one entry per CDR3 protein. Among some 350,000 distinct CDR3 sequences listed, 4.1% were seen once. General observations from the study: Although most clonotypes did not, a small share appeared in both CD4 and CD8 compartments. Within FACS-sorted repertoires, abundant clonotypes contaminating from the bulk population could be present.

The chain is built from TRBV30 and TRBJ1-2, with D perhaps matching TRBD1 (6 bases). The origin of this receptor is a man younger than 30 who received the YFV17D yellow fever vaccine. Sequences were derived from PBMCs, sampled 5 days after the yellow fever booster vaccination. The CDR3 reads CAWRSGARSGGYTF. CDR3 nucleotide sequence: TGTGCCTGGCGCTCGGGGGCCCGGTCGGGTGGCTACACCTTC.